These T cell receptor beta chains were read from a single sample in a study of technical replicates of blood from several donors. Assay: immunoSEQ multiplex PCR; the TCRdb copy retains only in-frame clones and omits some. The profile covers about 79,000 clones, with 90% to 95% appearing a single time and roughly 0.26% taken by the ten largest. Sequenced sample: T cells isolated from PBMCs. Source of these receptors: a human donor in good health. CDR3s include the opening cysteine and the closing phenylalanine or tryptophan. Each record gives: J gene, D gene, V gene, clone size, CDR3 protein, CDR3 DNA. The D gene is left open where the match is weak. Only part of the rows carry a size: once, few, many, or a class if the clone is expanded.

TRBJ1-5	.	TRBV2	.	CASRRGRNQPQHF	TGTGCCAGCCGTCGGGGTCGCAATCAGCCCCAGCATTTT
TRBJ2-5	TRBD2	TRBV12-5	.	CASGPSGSETQYF	TGTGCTAGTGGCCCCAGCGGGAGTGAGACCCAGTACTTC
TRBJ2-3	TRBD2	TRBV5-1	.	CASSLSGGADTQYF	TGCGCCAGCAGCTTGAGCGGGGGGGCAGATACGCAGTATTTT
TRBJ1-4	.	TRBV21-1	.	CASSIYRDSSNEKLFF	TGTGCCAGCAGCATTTACCGGGACAGCTCAAATGAAAAACTGTTTTTT
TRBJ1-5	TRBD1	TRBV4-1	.	CASSQGGRGPFNQPQHF	TGCGCCAGCAGCCAAGGGGGTAGGGGGCCCTTCAATCAGCCCCAGCATTTT
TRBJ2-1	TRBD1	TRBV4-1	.	CASSQENRGQNEQFF	TGCGCCAGCAGCCAAGAGAACAGGGGGCAGAATGAGCAGTTCTTC
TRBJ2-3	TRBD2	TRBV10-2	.	CASEPGTRDTQYF	TGCGCCAGCGAACCGGGGACTAGGGATACGCAGTATTTT
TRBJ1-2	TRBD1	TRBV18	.	CASSPREGQGFDYGYTF	TGTGCCAGCTCACCGCGGGAAGGACAGGGGTTCGACTATGGCTACACCTTC
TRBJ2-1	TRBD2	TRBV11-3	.	CASSGGLGNEQFF	TGTGCCAGCAGCGGTGGACTAGGCAATGAGCAGTTCTTC
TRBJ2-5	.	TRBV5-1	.	CASSLPSTETQYF	TGCGCCAGCAGCTTGCCTTCTACGGAGACCCAGTACTTC
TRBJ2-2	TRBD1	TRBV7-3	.	CASSRGGTGFTGELFF	TGTGCCAGCAGCCGGGGTGGGACAGGGTTCACCGGGGAGCTGTTTTTT
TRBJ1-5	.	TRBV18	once	CASSQGQIGPNQPQHF	TGTGCCAGCTCGCAAGGACAGATTGGGCCGAATCAGCCCCAGCATTTT
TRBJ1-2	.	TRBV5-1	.	CASRINRGSPNYGYTF	TGCGCCAGCAGAATTAATAGGGGGTCGCCCAACTATGGCTACACCTTC
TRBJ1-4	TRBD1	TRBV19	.	CASSPLPGTGNEKLFF	TGTGCCAGTAGTCCTCTACCCGGGACAGGGAATGAAAAACTGTTTTTT
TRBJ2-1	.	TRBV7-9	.	CASSLQGSDEQFF	TGTGCCAGCAGCTTACAGGGTTCGGATGAGCAGTTCTTC
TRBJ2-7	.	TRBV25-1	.	CASSEARQRNLYEQYF	TGTGCCAGCAGTGAGGCGAGACAAAGAAACCTCTACGAGCAGTACTTC
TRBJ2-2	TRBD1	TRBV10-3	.	CAISAPDRGKGGELFF	TGTGCCATCAGTGCCCCGGACAGGGGTAAGGGCGGGGAGCTGTTTTTT
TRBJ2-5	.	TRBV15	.	CATSRDSRQETQYF	TGTGCCACCAGCAGAGATAGTCGACAAGAGACCCAGTACTTC
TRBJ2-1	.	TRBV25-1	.	CASNQQTSYNEQFF	TGTGCCAGCAACCAACAGACCTCCTACAATGAGCAGTTCTTC